This record covers a single T cell receptor beta chain. These data belong to a study of blood T cell repertoires in COVID-19. For the study at large: Whether acute or convalescent, the COVID-19 samples came from the United States, Italy and Spain. Nucleic acid was either cDNA or gDNA, and it came from T cells, B-cell-depleted T cells, or PBMCs.

Original processing methods: Estimation of nucleated cell counts was performed using reference gene primer amplification. Here immunoSEQ multiplex PCR was the method, and the copy in TCRdb shows in-frame clones only, minus some. V, J and clone size reflect that table, while D and trimming were determined from the DNA. The sample includes under 200,000 clones, just under 85% of them seen just once. V was pared by 5 bases and J by 3 bases, with 6 bases between. The germline gives CDR1 SGHKS, CDR2 YYEKEE (reference sequence). The CDR3 is 13 amino acids. The material sequenced was peripheral blood. The chain employs TRBV5-5 and TRBJ2-6; D is unresolved. The clonotype originates from a woman over 75 with COVID-19, enrolled during active disease. CDR3 DNA sequence: TGTGCCAGCAGTTCTGTTGGGGCCAACGTCCTGACTTTC. It encodes CASSSVGANVLTF. The entire variable domain, with the rest obtained from reference TRBV5-5 and TRBJ2-6, is as follows: DAGVTQSPTHLIKTRGQQVTLRCSPISGHKSVSWYQQVLGQGPQFIFQYYEKEERGRGNFPDRFSARQFPNYSSELNVNALLLGDSALYLCASSSVGANVLTFGAGSRLTVL.